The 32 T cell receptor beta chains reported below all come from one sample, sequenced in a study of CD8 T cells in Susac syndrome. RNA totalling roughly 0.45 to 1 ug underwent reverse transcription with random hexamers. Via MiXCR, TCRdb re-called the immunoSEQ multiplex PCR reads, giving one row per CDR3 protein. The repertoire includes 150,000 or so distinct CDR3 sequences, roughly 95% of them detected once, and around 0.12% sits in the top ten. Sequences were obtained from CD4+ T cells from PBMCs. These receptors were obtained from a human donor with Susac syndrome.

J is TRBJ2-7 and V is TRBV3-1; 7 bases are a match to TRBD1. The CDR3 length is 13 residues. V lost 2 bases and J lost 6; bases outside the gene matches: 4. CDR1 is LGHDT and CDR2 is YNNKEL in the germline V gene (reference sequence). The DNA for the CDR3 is TGTGCCAGCAGCCAACTCAGGGGGTCCGAGCAGTACTTC. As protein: CASSQLRGSEQYF.

CDR3 sequence (DNA): TGTGCCAGCAGTTTAGATCAAACAGGCAGCCAAGAGACCCAGTACTTC. The encoded protein is CASSLDQTGSQETQYF. V gene TRBV28 combines with J gene TRBJ2-5, with D tentatively TRBD1 (5 bases). Germline V CDR1 and CDR2: MDHEN, SYDVKM. Trimming shortened V by 2 bases and J by 1 base, and 14 bases separated the two germline ends. This CDR3 comprises 16 residues.

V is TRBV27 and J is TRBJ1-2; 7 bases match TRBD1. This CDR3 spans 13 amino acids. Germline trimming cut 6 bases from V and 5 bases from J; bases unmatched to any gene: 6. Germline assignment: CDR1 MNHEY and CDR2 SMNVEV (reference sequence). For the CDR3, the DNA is TGTGCCAGCAGGACAGGGAGCGGGTATGGCTACACCTTC. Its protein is CASRTGSGYGYTF.

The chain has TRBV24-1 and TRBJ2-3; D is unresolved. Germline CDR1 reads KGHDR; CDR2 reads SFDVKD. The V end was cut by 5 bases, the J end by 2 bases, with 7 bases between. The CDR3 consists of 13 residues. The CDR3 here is CATSVRFTDTQYF. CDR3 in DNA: TGTGCCACCAGTGTCCGGTTCACAGATACGCAGTATTTT.

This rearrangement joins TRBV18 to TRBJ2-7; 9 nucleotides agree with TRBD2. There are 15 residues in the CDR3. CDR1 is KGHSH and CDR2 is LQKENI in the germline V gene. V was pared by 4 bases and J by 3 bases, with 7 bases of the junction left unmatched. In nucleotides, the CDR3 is TGTGCCAGCTCACTAGGGACTAGCTTATTCTACGAGCAGTACTTC. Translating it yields CASSLGTSLFYEQYF.

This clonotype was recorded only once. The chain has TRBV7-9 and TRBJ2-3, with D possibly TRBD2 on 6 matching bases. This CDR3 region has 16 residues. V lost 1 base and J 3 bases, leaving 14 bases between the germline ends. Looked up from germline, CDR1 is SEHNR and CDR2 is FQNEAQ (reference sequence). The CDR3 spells CASSLDGRGVTDTQYF. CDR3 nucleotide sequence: TGTGCCAGCAGCTTAGACGGGCGCGGGGTTACAGATACGCAGTATTTT.

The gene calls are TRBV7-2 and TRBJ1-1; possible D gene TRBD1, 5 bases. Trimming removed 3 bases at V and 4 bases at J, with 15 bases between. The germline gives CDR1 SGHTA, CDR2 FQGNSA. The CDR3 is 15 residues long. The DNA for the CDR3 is TGTGCCAGCAGCTTTCGCCAGGGTGGGGGCACTGAAGCTTTCTTT. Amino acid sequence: CASSFRQGGGTEAFF.

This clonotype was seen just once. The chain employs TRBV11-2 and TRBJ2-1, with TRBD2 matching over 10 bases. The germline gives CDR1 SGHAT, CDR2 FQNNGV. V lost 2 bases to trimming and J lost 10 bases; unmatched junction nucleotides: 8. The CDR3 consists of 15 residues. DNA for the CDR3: TGTGCCAGCAGCTTATCTCTAGCGGGAGTCGGGGAGCAGTTCTTC. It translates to CASSLSLAGVGEQFF.

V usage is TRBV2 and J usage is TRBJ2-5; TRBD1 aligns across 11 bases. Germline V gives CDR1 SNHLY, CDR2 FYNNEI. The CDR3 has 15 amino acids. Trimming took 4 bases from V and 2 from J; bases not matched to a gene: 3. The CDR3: CASSADRGRQETQYF. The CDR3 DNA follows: TGTGCCAGCAGTGCGGACAGGGGGCGTCAAGAGACCCAGTACTTC. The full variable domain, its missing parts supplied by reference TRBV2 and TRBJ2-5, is EPEVTQTPSHQVTQMGQEVILRCVPISNHLYFYWYRQILGQKVEFLVSFYNNEISEKSEIFDDQFSVERPDGSNFTLKIRSTKLEDSAMYFCASSADRGRQETQYFGPGTRLLVL.

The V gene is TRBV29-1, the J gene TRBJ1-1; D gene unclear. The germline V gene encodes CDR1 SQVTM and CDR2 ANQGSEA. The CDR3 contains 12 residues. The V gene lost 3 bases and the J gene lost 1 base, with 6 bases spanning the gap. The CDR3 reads CSVERRNTEAFF. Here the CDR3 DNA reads TGCAGCGTTGAGAGGCGGAACACTGAAGCTTTCTTT.

The CDR3 DNA is TGTGCCAGCGGTTTAAGTCCGGGACACCCGTACGAGCAGTACTTC. It specifies CASGLSPGHPYEQYF. This chain uses TRBV6-2 or TRBV6-3 with TRBJ2-7; possible D gene TRBD1, 6 bases. Germline V gives CDR1 MNHEY, CDR2 SVGEGT. The CDR3 spans 15 residues. V dropped 8 bases and J dropped 4 bases, with 21 bases sitting between them.

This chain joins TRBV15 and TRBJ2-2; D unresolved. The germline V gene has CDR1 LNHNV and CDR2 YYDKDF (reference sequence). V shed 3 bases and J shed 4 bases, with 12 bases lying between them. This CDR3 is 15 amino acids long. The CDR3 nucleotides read TGTGCCACCAGCAGCGAGGCAGTCGGCACCGGGGAGCTGTTTTTT. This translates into CATSSEAVGTGELFF.

The chain's CDR3 is CASTPSGRAGEQFF. The CDR3 coding sequence is TGCGCCAGTACCCCTAGCGGGAGGGCCGGTGAGCAGTTCTTC. The chain carries TRBV5-1 and TRBJ2-1; 12 bases align to TRBD2. Germline CDR1 SGHRS, CDR2 YFSETQ. Germline trimming cut 8 bases from V and 9 bases from J; bases unmatched to any gene: 9. CDR3 length equals 14 residues.

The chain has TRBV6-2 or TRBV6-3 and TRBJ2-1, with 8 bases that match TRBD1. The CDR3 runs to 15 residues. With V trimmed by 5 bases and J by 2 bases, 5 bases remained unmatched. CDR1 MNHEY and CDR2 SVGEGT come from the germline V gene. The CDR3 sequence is CASSLTGVPYNEQFF. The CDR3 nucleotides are TGTGCCAGCAGTCTGACAGGGGTCCCCTACAATGAGCAGTTCTTC.

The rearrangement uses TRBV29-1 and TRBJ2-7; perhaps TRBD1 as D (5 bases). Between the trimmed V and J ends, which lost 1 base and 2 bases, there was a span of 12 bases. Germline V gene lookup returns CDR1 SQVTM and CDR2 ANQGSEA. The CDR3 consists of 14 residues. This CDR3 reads CSVEADSYPYEQYF. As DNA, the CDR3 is TGCAGCGTTGAAGCCGACAGTTACCCCTACGAGCAGTACTTC.

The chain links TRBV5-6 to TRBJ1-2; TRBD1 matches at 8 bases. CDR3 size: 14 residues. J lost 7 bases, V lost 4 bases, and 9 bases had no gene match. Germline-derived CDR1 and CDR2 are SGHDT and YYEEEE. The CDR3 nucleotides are TGTGCCAGCAGCAGTGGGACAGGAAGGGGTGGCTACACCTTC. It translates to CASSSGTGRGGYTF.

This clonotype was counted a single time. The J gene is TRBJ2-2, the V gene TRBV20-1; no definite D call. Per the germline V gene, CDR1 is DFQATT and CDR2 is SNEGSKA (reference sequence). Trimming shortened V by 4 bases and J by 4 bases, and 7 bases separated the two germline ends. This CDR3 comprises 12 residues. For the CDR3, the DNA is TGCAGTGCTAAAAAGGGCACCGGGGAGCTGTTTTTT. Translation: CSAKKGTGELFF.

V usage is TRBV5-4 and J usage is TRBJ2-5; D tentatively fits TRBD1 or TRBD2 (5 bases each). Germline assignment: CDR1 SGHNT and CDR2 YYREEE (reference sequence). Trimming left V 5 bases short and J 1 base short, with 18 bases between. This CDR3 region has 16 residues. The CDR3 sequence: CASSHGGQGPQETQYF. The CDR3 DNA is TGTGCCAGCAGTCATGGAGGTCAGGGTCCCCAAGAGACCCAGTACTTC.

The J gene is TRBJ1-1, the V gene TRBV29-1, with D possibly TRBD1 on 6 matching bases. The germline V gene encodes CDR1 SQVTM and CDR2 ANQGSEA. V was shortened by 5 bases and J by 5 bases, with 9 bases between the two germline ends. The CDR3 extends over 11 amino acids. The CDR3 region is CSVHGQTEAFF. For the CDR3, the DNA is TGCAGCGTTCATGGACAGACTGAAGCTTTCTTT.

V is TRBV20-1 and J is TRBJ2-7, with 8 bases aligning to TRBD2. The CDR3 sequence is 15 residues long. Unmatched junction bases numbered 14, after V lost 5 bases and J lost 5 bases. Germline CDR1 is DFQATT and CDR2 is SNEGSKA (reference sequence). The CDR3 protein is CSAPDPSGSADEQYF. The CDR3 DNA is TGCAGTGCTCCGGACCCAAGCGGGAGTGCCGACGAGCAGTACTTC.

The CDR3 bases are TGTGCCAGCAGTATGGGGCGGGGAGACAACAATGAGCAGTTCTTC. Translated, it gives CASSMGRGDNNEQFF. The chain is built from TRBV5-4 and TRBJ2-1; a possible D gene is TRBD2 (6 bases). Germline lookup yields CDR1 SGHNT and CDR2 YYREEE (reference sequence). The ends were cut back, 5 bases at V and 5 bases at J, with 17 bases in the middle. The CDR3 runs to 15 residues.

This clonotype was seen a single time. Here the CDR3 DNA reads TGTGCCAGCAGCCCGCGAGCAGGAAATGAAAAACTGTTTTTT. Protein product: CASSPRAGNEKLFF. The chain is built from TRBV11-1 and TRBJ1-4; no clear D gene. V lost 5 bases and J 5 bases, leaving 12 bases between the germline ends. The CDR3 loop spans 14 amino acids. Germline CDR1 reads SGHAT; CDR2 reads FQDESV (reference sequence).

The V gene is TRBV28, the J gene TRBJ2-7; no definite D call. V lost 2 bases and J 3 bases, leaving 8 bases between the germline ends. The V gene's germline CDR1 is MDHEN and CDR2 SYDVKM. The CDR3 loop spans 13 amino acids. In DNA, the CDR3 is TGTGCCAGCAGTTTACAGACGGTCTACGAGCAGTACTTC. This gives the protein CASSLQTVYEQYF.

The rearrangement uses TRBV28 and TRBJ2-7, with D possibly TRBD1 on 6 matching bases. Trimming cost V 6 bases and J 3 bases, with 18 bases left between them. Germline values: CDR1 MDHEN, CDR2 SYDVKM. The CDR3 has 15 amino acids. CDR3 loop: CASSPGARYGYEQYF. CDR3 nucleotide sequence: TGTGCCAGCAGCCCAGGGGCCAGGTACGGCTACGAGCAGTACTTC. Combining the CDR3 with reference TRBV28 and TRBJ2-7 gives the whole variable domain DVKVTQSSRYLVKRTGEKVFLECVQDMDHENMFWYRQDPGLGLRLIYFSYDVKMKEKGDIPEGYSVSREKKERFSLILESASTNQTSMYLCASSPGARYGYEQYFGPGTRLTVT.

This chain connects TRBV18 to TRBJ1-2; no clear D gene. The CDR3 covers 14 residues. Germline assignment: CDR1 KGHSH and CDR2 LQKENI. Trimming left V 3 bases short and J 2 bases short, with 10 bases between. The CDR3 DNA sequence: TGTGCCAGCTCACCCGAAACAGCAAACTATGGCTACACCTTC. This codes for CASSPETANYGYTF.

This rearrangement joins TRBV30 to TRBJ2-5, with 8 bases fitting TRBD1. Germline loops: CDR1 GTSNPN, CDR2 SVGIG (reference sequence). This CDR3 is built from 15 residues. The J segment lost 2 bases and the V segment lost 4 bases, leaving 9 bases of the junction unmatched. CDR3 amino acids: CAWKDRVLQQETQYF. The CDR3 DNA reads TGTGCCTGGAAGGACAGGGTACTCCAACAAGAGACCCAGTACTTC.

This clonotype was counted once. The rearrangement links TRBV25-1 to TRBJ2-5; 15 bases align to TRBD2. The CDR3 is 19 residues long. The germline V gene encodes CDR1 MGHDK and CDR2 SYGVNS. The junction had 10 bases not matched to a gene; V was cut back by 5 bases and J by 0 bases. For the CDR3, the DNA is TGTGCCAGCAGTCCGGCTTTGGGGACTAGCGGGAGGTACCAAGAGACCCAGTACTTC. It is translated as CASSPALGTSGRYQETQYF.

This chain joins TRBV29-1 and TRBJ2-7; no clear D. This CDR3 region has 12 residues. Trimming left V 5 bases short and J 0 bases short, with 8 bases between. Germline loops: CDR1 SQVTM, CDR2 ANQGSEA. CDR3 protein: CSVSPSSYEQYF. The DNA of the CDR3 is TGCAGCGTTTCACCGAGCTCCTACGAGCAGTACTTC.

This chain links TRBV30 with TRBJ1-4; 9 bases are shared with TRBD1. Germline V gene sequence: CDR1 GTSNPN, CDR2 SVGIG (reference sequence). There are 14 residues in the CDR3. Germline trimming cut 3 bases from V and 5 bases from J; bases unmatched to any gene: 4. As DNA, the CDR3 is TGTGCCTGGAGACAGGGGGCTACCAATGAAAAACTGTTTTTT. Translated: CAWRQGATNEKLFF. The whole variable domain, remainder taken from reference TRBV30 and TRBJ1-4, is SQTIHQWPATLVQPVGSPLSLECTVEGTSNPNLYWYRQAAGRGLQLLFYSVGIGQISSEVPQNLSASRPQDRQFILSSKKLLLSDSGFYLCAWRQGATNEKLFFGSGTQLSVL.

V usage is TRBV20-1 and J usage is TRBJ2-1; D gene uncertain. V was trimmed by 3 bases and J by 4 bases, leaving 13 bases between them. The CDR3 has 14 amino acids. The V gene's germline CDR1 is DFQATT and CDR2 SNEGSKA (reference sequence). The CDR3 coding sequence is TGCAGTGCTAGGGCCAGACGAATATACAATGAGCAGTTCTTC. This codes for CSARARRIYNEQFF.

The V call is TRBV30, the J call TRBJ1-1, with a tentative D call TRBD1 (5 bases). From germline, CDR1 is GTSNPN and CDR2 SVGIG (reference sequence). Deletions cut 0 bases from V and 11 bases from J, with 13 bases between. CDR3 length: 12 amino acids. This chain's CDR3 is CAWSVSGLGAFF. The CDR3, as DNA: TGTGCCTGGAGTGTATCAGGGTTAGGGGCTTTCTTT.

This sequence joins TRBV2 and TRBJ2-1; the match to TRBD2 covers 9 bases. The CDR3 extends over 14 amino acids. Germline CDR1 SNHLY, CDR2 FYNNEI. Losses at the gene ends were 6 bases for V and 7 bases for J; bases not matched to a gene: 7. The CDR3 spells CASRLGTSRNEQFF. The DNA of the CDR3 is TGTGCCAGCAGGCTGGGGACTAGCAGAAATGAGCAGTTCTTC.